This T cell receptor (beta chain) is from a study of blood T cell repertoires in COVID-19. The overall study: The United States, Italy and Spain provided the acute and convalescent COVID-19 samples.

V lost 0 bases and J 2 bases, leaving 8 bases between the germline ends. The germline CDR1 and CDR2 sequences are MNHEY and SMNVEV (reference sequence). The CDR3 is 16 amino acids. Cohort allocation depended upon clinical history that participants reported. Under the authors' procedure: Amplification of reference gene primers provided the estimated nucleated cell counts. Some clones are missing from TCRdb's copy, which holds only in-frame ones; the method was immunoSEQ multiplex PCR. V and J calls and clone size are as listed in that table; D and trimming were resolved from the DNA. The sample lists around 300,000 clones; 70% to 90% were seen once.

The chain combines TRBV27 with TRBJ1-6; D might be TRBD1 (5 bases). This clonotype originated in a woman aged 25-40 years who had recovered from COVID-19. The sample was PBMCs or T cells enriched from blood (not recorded which). The CDR3: CASSLSQGTYNSPLHF. In DNA, the CDR3 is TGTGCCAGCAGTTTATCCCAGGGTACCTATAATTCACCCCTCCACTTT.